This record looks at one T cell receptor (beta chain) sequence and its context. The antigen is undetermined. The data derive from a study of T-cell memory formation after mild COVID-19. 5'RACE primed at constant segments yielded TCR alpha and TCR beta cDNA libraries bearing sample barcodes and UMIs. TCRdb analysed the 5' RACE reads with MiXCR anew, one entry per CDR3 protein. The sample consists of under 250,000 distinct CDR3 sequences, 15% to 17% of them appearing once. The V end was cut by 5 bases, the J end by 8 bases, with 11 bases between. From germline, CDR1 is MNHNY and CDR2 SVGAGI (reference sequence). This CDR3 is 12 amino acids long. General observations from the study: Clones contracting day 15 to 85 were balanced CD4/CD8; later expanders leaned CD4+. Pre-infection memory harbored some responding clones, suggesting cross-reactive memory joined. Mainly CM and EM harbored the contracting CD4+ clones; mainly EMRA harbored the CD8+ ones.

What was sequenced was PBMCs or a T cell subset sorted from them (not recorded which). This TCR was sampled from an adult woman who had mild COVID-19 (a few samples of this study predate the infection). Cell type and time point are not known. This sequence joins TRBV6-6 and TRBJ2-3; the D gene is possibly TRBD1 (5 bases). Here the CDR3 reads CASSPSQGTQYF. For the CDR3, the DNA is TGTGCCAGCAGTCCCTCCCAGGGTACGCAGTATTTT.